The rows below give T cell receptor beta chains drawn from one sample of a study of blood T cell repertoires in COVID-19. Clones were read by immunoSEQ multiplex PCR, and TCRdb kept only the in-frame ones, dropping some. The table has tens of thousands of clones, about 80% seen once. Sample: peripheral blood. The receptors were gathered from a woman aged 80 or older with acute or convalescent COVID-19. Both conserved end residues are part of each CDR3. Each record gives: V gene, J gene, D gene, clone size, CDR3 DNA, CDR3 protein. D genes are given only for firm matches. Clone size is stated in some rows and not others, as once, few, many or a class when expanded.

TRBV7-9	TRBJ1-1	TRBD1	NA	TGTGCCAGCACCAAAAGGGACAGGGGAACTGAAGCTTTCTTT	CASTKRDRGTEAFF
TRBV19	TRBJ2-1	NA	NA	TGTGCCAGTAGTATTTTTGGGGGGAATGAGCAGTTCTTC	CASSIFGGNEQFF
TRBV28	TRBJ1-4	TRBD1	few	TGTGCCAGCAGTTCCGTCCGACAGGGGAGTGAAAAACTGTTTTTT	CASSSVRQGSEKLFF
TRBV5-1	TRBJ2-1	NA	NA	TGCGCCAGCAGCGGAGGACTCGGAGCTGTCAATGAGCAGTTCTTC	CASSGGLGAVNEQFF
TRBV5-1	TRBJ1-1	NA	NA	TGCGCCAGCAGCTTGGCGAGGGCGAACACTGAAGCTTTCTTT	CASSLARANTEAFF
TRBV29-1	TRBJ1-2	NA	NA	TGCAGCGTGGCAGGTCATAACTATGGCTACACCTTC	CSVAGHNYGYTF
TRBV2	TRBJ2-7	TRBD1	NA	TGTGCCAGCAGTCTGGGACAGGGGCTCTCCTACGAGCAGTACTTC	CASSLGQGLSYEQYF
TRBV28	TRBJ1-2	TRBD1	once	TGTGCCAGCAGTCTCACAGGGGGAGGAGTAGATGGCTACACCTTC	CASSLTGGGVDGYTF
TRBV28	TRBJ2-7	NA	once	TGTGCCAGCGGGGCTGACCCCGTCTCCTACGAGCAGTACTTC	CASGADPVSYEQYF
TRBV24-1	TRBJ2-1	TRBD1	NA	TGTGCCACCAGTGATTCATGGACAGGGGCGTACAATGAGCAGTTCTTC	CATSDSWTGAYNEQFF
TRBV28	TRBJ2-7	TRBD2	NA	TGTGCCAGCAGGGGGGGGTTAGCGGGAGCCCACTCCTACGAGCAGTACTTC	CASRGGLAGAHSYEQYF
TRBV29-1	TRBJ2-7	TRBD2	NA	TGCAGCGTTCTTGCTAGCGGGAGTTACGACGAGCAGTACTTC	CSVLASGSYDEQYF
TRBV5-1	TRBJ2-2	TRBD2	NA	TGCGCCAGCAGCCCGGGGGGGGGATCGAACACCGGGGAGCTGTTTTTT	CASSPGGGSNTGELFF
TRBV4-2	TRBJ1-2	TRBD1	NA	TGTGCCAGCAGCCAAGATAGGACAGGTTTCCGCTACACCTTC	CASSQDRTGFRYTF
TRBV10-2	TRBJ2-7	NA	NA	TGCGCCAGCAGGGGGGCGGCAGACTACGAGCAGTACTTC	CASRGAADYEQYF
TRBV18	TRBJ2-6	NA	NA	TGTGCCAGCTCACCCCCCCAAGGACAGAAGGCTGGGGCCAACGTCCTGACTTTC	CASSPPQGQKAGANVLTF
TRBV9	TRBJ2-1	TRBD2	NA	TGTGCCAGCAGCTCGGGACTCCGCGGGGGCAATGAGCAGTTCTTC	CASSSGLRGGNEQFF
TRBV7-3	TRBJ2-1	TRBD2	NA	TGTGCCAGCAGCCCCGGGACTAGCGCTTACAATGAGCAGTTCTTC	CASSPGTSAYNEQFF
TRBV28	TRBJ1-1	NA	NA	TGTGCCAGCAGTTTGAGCACTGAAGCTTTCTTT	CASSLSTEAFF
TRBV5-1	TRBJ2-7	TRBD2	NA	TGCGCCAGCAGCTTGGACCATAGCGGGGGAAACTACGGGCAGTACTTC	CASSLDHSGGNYGQYF
TRBV28	TRBJ2-1	NA	NA	TGTGCCGGGGCCGGGGGAGACGGCACCTACAATGAGCAGTTCTTC	CAGAGGDGTYNEQFF
TRBV18	TRBJ1-1	TRBD1	NA	TGTGCCAGCTCACCTACGGCGGGACAGGGGTCCACTGAAGCTTTCTTT	CASSPTAGQGSTEAFF
TRBV5-4	TRBJ2-1	TRBD2	NA	TGTGCCAGCAGCGTGGAGATTAAAGGACTAGCGGGATTTCGAGGTGAGCAGTTCTTC	CASSVEIKGLAGFRGEQFF
TRBV19	TRBJ2-1	TRBD2	few	TGTGCCAGTAGCCCACGGACTAGCGGGAGATGGAAAAACAATGAGCAGTTCTTC	CASSPRTSGRWKNNEQFF
TRBV18	TRBJ2-2	NA	NA	TGTGCCAGCTCACCATCGAGTAGCGTGGTCGTAGGCGGGGAGCTGTTTTTT	CASSPSSSVVVGGELFF
TRBV2	TRBJ1-2	NA	NA	TGTGCCAGCAGTGATTGGGCGTCCCGCTATGGCTACACCTTC	CASSDWASRYGYTF
TRBV6-5	TRBJ1-5	NA	NA	TGTGCCAGCAGGGACTACCTCGGGAATCAGCCCCAGCATTTT	CASRDYLGNQPQHF
TRBV2	TRBJ2-7	NA	NA	TGTGCCAGCAGCCTCGGAGGCTACGAGCAGTACTTC	CASSLGGYEQYF
TRBV11-3	TRBJ2-3	TRBD2	few	TGTGCCAGCAGCTTAGGGCTAGCGGATAGCACAGATACGCAGTATTTT	CASSLGLADSTDTQYF
TRBV4-3	TRBJ1-4	NA	once	TGCGCCAGCAGCCAAGATGGAGGAGAAAAACTGTTTTTT	CASSQDGGEKLFF
TRBV30	TRBJ2-7	TRBD2	NA	TGTGCCTCAACCGGGACTAGTAGGTACGAGCAGTACTTC	CASTGTSRYEQYF
TRBV7-9	TRBJ2-7	NA	NA	TGTGCCAGCAGCCGGGACACCTTCTACGAGCAGTACTTC	CASSRDTFYEQYF
TRBV21-1	TRBJ1-6	NA	NA	TGTGCCAGCAGCCCCCCGGACAGGGGGAATAATTCACCCCTCCACTTT	CASSPPDRGNNSPLHF
TRBV15	TRBJ1-1	NA	many	TGTGCCACCAGCAGAGAAAAAAGGACATGGAACACTGAAGCTTTCTTT	CATSREKRTWNTEAFF
TRBV12-3/TRBV12-4	TRBJ2-7	TRBD2	NA	TGTGCCAGCAGACTTAGCGGGACCTACGAGCAGTACTTC	CASRLSGTYEQYF
TRBV14	TRBJ1-1	TRBD1	NA	TGTGCCAGCAGCTTCTACAGGGGGCAGGGGAACACTGAAGCTTTCTTT	CASSFYRGQGNTEAFF
TRBV28	TRBJ1-1	NA	NA	TGTGCCAGCAGTTTCAGGGTCCGGACCCTTGAAGCTTTCTTT	CASSFRVRTLEAFF